This TCR beta chain appears in the sequencing data of a study of cytomegalovirus exposure and HLA in healthy donors. Turning to this clone: Its target is not known. The junction shows a germline mismatch at one end, possibly a read error.

Vbeta (60) and Jbeta (13) primers were used in the PCR. Sequenced by immunoSEQ multiplex PCR; TCRdb stores in-frame clones only, minus some. The sample lists around 98,000 clones; more than 60% were seen once. CDR3 length equals 16 residues. Germline V gene data show CDR1 as LGHNA and CDR2 as YSLEER. Whole-study results and caveats: Association of 17,000 or so TCR beta sequences with HLA alleles was found at 0.05 false discovery rate in a later analysis.

This receptor was taken from a man in his forties or fifties in good health and CMV-seronegative. The sequenced sample consisted of PBMCs. The V gene is TRBV4-3, the J gene TRBJ1-6; TRBD1 might be the D (5 bases). The CDR3: CASSPAGELNNPPLHF. In nucleotides, the CDR3 is TGCGCCAGCAGCCCGGCGGGGGAACTTAATAATCCACCCCTCCACTTT.